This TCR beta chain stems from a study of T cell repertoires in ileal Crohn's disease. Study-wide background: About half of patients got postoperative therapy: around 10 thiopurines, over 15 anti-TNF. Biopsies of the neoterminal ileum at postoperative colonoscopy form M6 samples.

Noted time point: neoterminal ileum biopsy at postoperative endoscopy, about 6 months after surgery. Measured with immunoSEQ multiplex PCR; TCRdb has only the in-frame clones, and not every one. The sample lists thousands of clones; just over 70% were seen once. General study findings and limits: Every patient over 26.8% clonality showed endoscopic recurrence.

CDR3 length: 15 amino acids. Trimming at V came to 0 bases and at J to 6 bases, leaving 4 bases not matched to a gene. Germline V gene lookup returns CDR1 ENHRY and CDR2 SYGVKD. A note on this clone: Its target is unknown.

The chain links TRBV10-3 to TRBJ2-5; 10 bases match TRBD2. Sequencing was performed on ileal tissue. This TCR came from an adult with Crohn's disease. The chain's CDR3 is CAISESASGGQTQYF. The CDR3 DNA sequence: TGTGCCATCAGTGAGTCGGCTAGCGGGGGACAGACCCAGTACTTC.